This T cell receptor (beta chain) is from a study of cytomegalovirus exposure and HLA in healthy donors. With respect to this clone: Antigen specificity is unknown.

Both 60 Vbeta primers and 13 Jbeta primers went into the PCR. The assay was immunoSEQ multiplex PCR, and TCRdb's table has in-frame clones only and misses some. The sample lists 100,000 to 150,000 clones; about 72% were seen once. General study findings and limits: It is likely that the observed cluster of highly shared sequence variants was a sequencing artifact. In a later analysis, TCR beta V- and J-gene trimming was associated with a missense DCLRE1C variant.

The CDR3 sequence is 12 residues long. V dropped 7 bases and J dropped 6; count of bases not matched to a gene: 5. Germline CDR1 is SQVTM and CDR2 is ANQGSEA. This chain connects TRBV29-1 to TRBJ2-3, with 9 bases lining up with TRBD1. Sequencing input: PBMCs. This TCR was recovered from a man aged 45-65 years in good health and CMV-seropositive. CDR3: CSGLTGGDTQYF. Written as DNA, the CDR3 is TGCAGCGGTCTAACAGGGGGCGATACGCAGTATTTT.